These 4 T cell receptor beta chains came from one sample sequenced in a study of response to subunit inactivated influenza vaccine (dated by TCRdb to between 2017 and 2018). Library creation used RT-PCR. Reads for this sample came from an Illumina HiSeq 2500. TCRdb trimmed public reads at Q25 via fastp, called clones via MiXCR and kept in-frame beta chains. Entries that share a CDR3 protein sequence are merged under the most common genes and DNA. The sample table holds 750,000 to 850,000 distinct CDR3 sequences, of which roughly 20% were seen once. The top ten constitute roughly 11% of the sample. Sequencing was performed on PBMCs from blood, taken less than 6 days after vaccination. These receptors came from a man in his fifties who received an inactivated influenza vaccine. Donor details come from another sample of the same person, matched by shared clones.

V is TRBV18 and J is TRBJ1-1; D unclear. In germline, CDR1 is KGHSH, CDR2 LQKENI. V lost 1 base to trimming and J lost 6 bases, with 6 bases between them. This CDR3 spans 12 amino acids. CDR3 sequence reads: CASSPQLSEAFF. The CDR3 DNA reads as TGTGCCAGCTCACCACAACTGTCTGAAGCTTTCTTT.

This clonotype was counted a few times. CDR3: CSASSGQGVYEQYF. The CDR3 DNA sequence: TGCAGTGCTAGCTCGGGACAGGGGGTCTACGAGCAGTACTTC. The chain has TRBV20-1 and TRBJ2-7; 11 nucleotides line up with TRBD1. Germline values: CDR1 DFQATT, CDR2 SNEGSKA (reference sequence). V trimming: 3 bases; J trimming: 3 bases; junction bases outside the gene matches: 4. CDR3 length equals 14 residues.

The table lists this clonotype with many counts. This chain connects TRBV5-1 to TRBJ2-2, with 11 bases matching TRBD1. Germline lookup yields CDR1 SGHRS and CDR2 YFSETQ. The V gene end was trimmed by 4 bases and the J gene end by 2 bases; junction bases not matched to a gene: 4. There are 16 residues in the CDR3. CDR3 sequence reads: CASSLRTGGNTGELFF. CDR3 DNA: TGCGCCAGCAGCCTTCGGACAGGGGGCAACACCGGGGAGCTGTTTTTT.

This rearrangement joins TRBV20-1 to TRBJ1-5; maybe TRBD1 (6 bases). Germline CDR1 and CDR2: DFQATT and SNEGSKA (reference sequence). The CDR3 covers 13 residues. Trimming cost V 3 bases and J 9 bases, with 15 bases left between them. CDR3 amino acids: CSASTPGHGPQHF. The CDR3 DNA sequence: TGCAGTGCTAGTACGCCGGGACATGGGCCCCAGCATTTT.